This TCR beta chain was identified during a study of blood T cells in healthy people across ages. Whole-study results and caveats: Expanded clonotype changes were possibly confounded by unknown donor CMV status.

This CDR3 spans 13 amino acids. Trimming left V 3 bases short and J 3 bases short, with 9 bases between. Germline values: CDR1 MNHEY, CDR2 SMNVEV (reference sequence). This clonotype came up a few times. The antigen is undetermined. Caucasian, healthy and from Russia, the donors were aged between roughly 6 and 95. Together with a sample-barcoded 5' primer, a J-beta primer mix was included in a second PCR lasting about 7 to 12 cycles. Via MiXCR, TCRdb re-called the 5' RACE reads, giving one row per CDR3 protein. The sample consists of about 1.4 million distinct CDR3 sequences, approximately 59% of them appearing once.

The receptor was derived from a man aged 18 to 35 in good health. The specimen sequenced was blood. V is TRBV27 and J is TRBJ2-7, with D possibly TRBD2 on 5 matching bases. The CDR3 bases are TGTGCCAGCAGTTTCGGGGAGCGCTACGAGCAGTACTTC. Residues: CASSFGERYEQYF.